This T cell receptor beta chain was captured in a study of cytomegalovirus exposure and HLA in healthy donors. PCR employed 60 Vbeta and 13 Jbeta primers. Original data processing: In a later analysis, some 10 million of tens of millions of unique beta chains occurred in at least two donors. Data came from immunoSEQ multiplex PCR; TCRdb stores just in-frame clones and leaves some out. V, J and clone size are taken as reported in that table, and D and trimming were inferred from the DNA itself. Reported are around 45,000 clones; the ten largest clones contain about 15%. CDR3 size: 13 residues. V gave up 6 bases and J gave up 0 bases; unmatched junction bases: 4. Germline-derived CDR1 and CDR2 are SQVTM and ANQGSEA.

The J gene is TRBJ1-1, the V gene TRBV29-1; TRBD1 matches 7 bases. This clonotype was obtained from a male donor in good health and CMV-seronegative. Material for sequencing was PBMCs. The CDR3 protein is CSVGGQLNTEAFF. CDR3 sequence (DNA): TGCAGCGTCGGGGGACAGTTGAACACTGAAGCTTTCTTT.